This T cell receptor (beta chain) was identified in a study of post-analysis software for immune sequencing data. Turning to the study itself: Relapsing-remitting, secondary progressive and progressive-relapsing multiple sclerosis were all included among the disease courses.

Notes on the study in general: Compared with controls, patients had more of roughly five TRBV segments, including TRBV5-6, TRBV5-1 and TRBV20-1. Controls' normalized Chao1 diversity significantly exceeded that of multiple sclerosis patients. Those samples that were prepared in the same batch co-clustered strongly by F measure.

Sequencing libraries made from TCR beta cDNA carried unique molecular identifiers. TCRdb re-called the PCR reads with MiXCR, one entry per CDR3 protein. The data contain over 700,000 distinct CDR3 sequences, 30% of them singletons. Trimming took off 5 bases at V and 5 bases at J, with 15 bases between the two ends. Germline V CDR1 and CDR2: SEHNR, FQNEAQ (reference sequence). The CDR3 extends over 14 amino acids. A remark on this clonotype: Its target is not known.

V is TRBV7-9 and J is TRBJ1-1; D may be TRBD1 (6 bases). The source is a girl aged 10-17 years with multiple sclerosis. The specimen sequenced was blood. CDR3 region: CASSPPRGRTEAFF. In DNA form, the CDR3 reads TGTGCCAGCAGCCCCCCCAGGGGAAGAACTGAAGCTTTCTTT.